A single T cell receptor (beta chain) is shown here with its context. This CDR3 has 13 residues. The V and J ends lost 8 bases and 8 bases, in that order; junction bases with no gene match: 11. The germline V gene encodes CDR1 LGHDT and CDR2 YNNKEL (reference sequence). The data were obtained in a study of blood T cell repertoires in COVID-19. Study as a whole: Acute-phase and convalescent COVID-19 samples originated in the United States, Italy and Spain. T cells, B-cell-depleted T cells, or PBMCs supplied cDNA or gDNA.

As handled by the study authors: Reference gene primers were amplified, and this amplification served to estimate nucleated cell counts. TCRdb's copy holds only in-frame clones and misses some; the assay was immunoSEQ multiplex PCR. That table gives V, J and clone size, and the DNA gave D and trimming. The sample lists some 51,000 clones, 75% to 95% occurring once. The rearrangement uses TRBV3-1 (or the pseudogene TRBV3-2) and TRBJ1-2; 7 nucleotides line up with TRBD1. Sequencing was performed on peripheral blood. This TCR was recovered from a man between 45 and 60 years old with acute or convalescent COVID-19. CDR3 nucleotides: TGTGCCAGCGCTCCACGGGCAGGGGGAGGCTACACCTTC. Translation: CASAPRAGGGYTF.